The present entry profiles one T cell receptor beta chain with its context. Antigen unknown. These data belong to a study of regulatory and conventional T cells in RAG deficiency. Study results and limitations: Sorted Omenn CD25-high CD127-low cells may not be bona fide Tregs. In Omenn syndrome, Treg and Tconv repertoires overlapped >75%. Treg unique TCR beta sequences were approximately 95-fold fewer in Omenn syndrome and CID/AS patients than controls.

The CDR3 extends over 14 amino acids. V was cut by 6 bases and J by 11 bases, with 19 bases left in between. The V gene's germline CDR1 is MNHNS and CDR2 SASEGT. Conventional CD4+ T cells were sorted from blood as CD25-low CD127-high cells. The protocol was immunoSEQ multiplex PCR, while the TCRdb copy is restricted to in-frame clones and leaves out a portion. The sample comprises around 25,000 clones, around 96% of which are singletons, and over 1% rests with the top ten. Separately, the same data were catalogued under a study of regulatory T cells. Per that paper: Amplification used 52 TRBV primers and 13 TRBJ primers. Patient repertoires had restricted TRB V-J pairs and skewed V and J usage, most in Tregs.

This chain joins TRBV6-1 and TRBJ1-4, with D uncertain. This TCR was recovered from a human donor in good health. Sequenced sample: CD25- CD4+ T cells sorted from blood. The CDR3 reads CASREDHRSSKLFF. The CDR3 nucleotides read TGTGCCAGCAGGGAGGATCACAGATCCTCTAAACTGTTTTTT.